The subject of this entry is one TCR beta chain. The junction differs from germline at one of its ends, possibly a read error. Germline CDR1 is SEHNR and CDR2 is FQNEAQ (reference sequence). This CDR3 has 11 amino acids. This sample stems from a study of T cells in Graves' hyperthyroidism and ophthalmopathy. Stable hyperthyroidism: no ophthalmopathy progression over 18 months of follow-up. These patients, aged 18 to 65, had recently diagnosed hyperthyroidism lasting under 2 months. Diagnosing involved the use of clinical symptoms, serum thyroxine and TRAb, thyroid ultrasound and orbital computed tomography. Amplified TCR beta CDR3 regions derived from RNA transcripts. The primer set for the first-round RT-PCR of the TCR CDR3 was HTBI. TCRdb re-analysed the multiplex PCR reads in MiXCR, keeping a single row per CDR3 protein. The sample lists 700,000 to 950,000 distinct CDR3 sequences; just over 35% were seen once.

Sequenced input: blood. This TCR was recovered from a woman between 35 and 50 years old with Graves' hyperthyroidism. The genes are TRBV7-9 and TRBJ1-4; no reliable D call. The CDR3 nucleotides are TGTGCCAGCAGCTTACAAGAAAGACTGTTTTTT. This translates into CASSLQERLFF.